These 20 T cell receptor beta chains were sequenced from one sample in a study of radiotherapy plus CTLA-4 blockade in lung cancer. Data came from immunoSEQ multiplex PCR; TCRdb stores just in-frame clones and leaves some out. The sample lists around 78,000 clones, around 78% occurring once. The source material was peripheral blood, sampled from a patient treated with radiotherapy plus ipilimumab. The receptors here all came from a human donor with non-small cell lung cancer who had a partial response to radiotherapy plus ipilimumab. Some clones in this sample may be carry-over from other donors' samples.

This chain links TRBV11-3 with TRBJ2-3; 15 bases fit TRBD2. With V trimmed by 4 bases and J by 4 bases, 15 bases remained unmatched. This CDR3 contains 20 residues. Germline V gene data show CDR1 as SGHNT and CDR2 as YENEEA. The CDR3: CASSSPGLAGGSVIADTQYF. The CDR3 DNA reads as TGTGCCAGCAGCTCCCCGGGACTAGCGGGGGGTTCGGTTATTGCAGATACGCAGTATTTT.

The chain recombines TRBV28 with TRBJ1-5; D gene ambiguous. This CDR3 comprises 13 residues. Germline assignment: CDR1 MDHEN and CDR2 SYDVKM. The ends were cut back, 6 bases at V and 5 bases at J, with 11 bases in the middle. CDR3 in amino acids: CASRREADQPQHF. CDR3 in DNA: TGTGCCAGCAGGAGGGAAGCGGATCAGCCCCAGCATTTT.

The chain combines TRBV5-1 with TRBJ2-2, with TRBD1 matching 8 bases. Germline trimming cut 3 bases from V and 6 bases from J; bases unmatched to any gene: 10. Per the germline V gene, CDR1 is SGHRS and CDR2 is YFSETQ. The CDR3 consists of 16 residues. In nucleotides, the CDR3 is TGCGCCAGCAGCTCGGGACAGGCCCTCGTCGCCGGGGAGCTGTTTTTT. This codes for CASSSGQALVAGELFF.

The V gene is TRBV5-6, the J gene TRBJ2-3; D perhaps matches TRBD2 (7 bases). Between the trimmed V and J ends, which lost 5 bases and 5 bases, there was a span of 21 bases. Germline V gene data show CDR1 as SGHDT and CDR2 as YYEEEE. This CDR3 spans 16 amino acids. The CDR3 here is CASSFRGGLGRDTQYF. The CDR3 DNA sequence: TGTGCCAGCAGTTTTAGGGGGGGCCTAGGCAGAGATACGCAGTATTTT.

The V and J genes are TRBV15 and TRBJ2-1; TRBD2 aligns across 12 bases. CDR3 size: 18 residues. The V and J ends lost 0 bases and 2 bases, in that order; junction bases with no gene match: 5. Germline V CDR1 and CDR2: LNHNV, YYDKDF (reference sequence). The chain's CDR3 is CATSRDASGRVTYNEQFF. The CDR3 DNA reads as TGTGCCACCAGCAGAGATGCTAGCGGGAGGGTAACCTACAATGAGCAGTTCTTC.

The chain has TRBV11-3 and TRBJ2-2, with 10 bases fitting TRBD1. Germline V gives CDR1 SGHNT, CDR2 YENEEA. Trimming took 3 bases from V and 4 from J; bases not matched to a gene: 5. This CDR3 contains 16 residues. The DNA for the CDR3 is TGTGCCAGCAGCTTGGGGCGGACAGGGGGCACCGGGGAGCTGTTTTTT. It is translated as CASSLGRTGGTGELFF. The full variable domain, with the rest looked up from reference TRBV11-3 and TRBJ2-2, is EAGVVQSPRYKIIEKKQPVAFWCNPISGHNTLYWYLQNLGQGPELLIRYENEEAVDDSQLPKDRFSAERLKGVDSTLKIQPAELGDSAVYLCASSLGRTGGTGELFFGEGSRLTVL.

This clone was counted only a few times. V and J are TRBV6-5 and TRBJ2-4, with D tentatively TRBD2 (6 bases). Germline CDR1 is MNHEY and CDR2 is SVGAGI. The CDR3 has 12 residues. The germline V and J ends were trimmed by 6 bases and 5 bases, with 8 bases remaining between them. The CDR3 spells CASRGLENIQYF. The CDR3 DNA reads TGTGCCAGCAGGGGACTGGAAAACATTCAGTACTTC.

The chain couples TRBV11-1 to TRBJ1-2; TRBD1 is a possible D gene (5 bases). This CDR3 is 16 amino acids long. The germline CDR1 and CDR2 sequences are SGHAT and FQDESV (reference sequence). The germline V and J ends were trimmed by 3 bases and 3 bases, with 17 bases remaining between them. Written as DNA, the CDR3 is TGTGCCAGCAGCTTGAATTCAGGGACTCGATACTATGGCTACACCTTC. As protein: CASSLNSGTRYYGYTF.

V and J are TRBV19 and TRBJ2-7; 8 positions agree with TRBD1. V shed 4 bases, J shed 2 bases, and the junction held 10 bases outside the gene matches. This CDR3 has 16 residues. Germline lookup yields CDR1 LNHDA and CDR2 SQIVND (reference sequence). CDR3 bases: TGTGCCAGTAGTACAACCAGGACAGGGCGGACCTACGAGCAGTACTTC. It codes for CASSTTRTGRTYEQYF. Based on the CDR3 plus reference TRBV19 and TRBJ2-7, the full variable domain is DGGITQSPKYLFRKEGQNVTLSCEQNLNHDAMYWYRQDPGQGLRLIYYSQIVNDFQKGDIAEGYSVSREKKESFPLTVTSAQKNPTAFYLCASSTTRTGRTYEQYFGPGTRLTVT.

This clone was seen at least ten times. The chain employs TRBV19 and TRBJ2-2, with D possibly TRBD2 on 6 matching bases. CDR1 LNHDA and CDR2 SQIVND come from the germline V gene (reference sequence). This CDR3 comprises 18 residues. Trimming removed 6 bases from V and 7 bases from J, with 27 bases in between. The CDR3, as DNA: TGTGCCAGTAGATCGGCCAATCCCAGCGGGCCTGGGAGCGGGGAGCTGTTTTTT. Its translation is CASRSANPSGPGSGELFF. The full variable domain, rest sourced from reference TRBV19 and TRBJ2-2, is DGGITQSPKYLFRKEGQNVTLSCEQNLNHDAMYWYRQDPGQGLRLIYYSQIVNDFQKGDIAEGYSVSREKKESFPLTVTSAQKNPTAFYLCASRSANPSGPGSGELFFGEGSRLTVL.

This rearrangement joins TRBV18 to TRBJ1-1; D unresolved. Germline V lookup: CDR1 KGHSH, CDR2 LQKENI. V was clipped by 6 bases and J by 6 bases, with 11 bases between them. The CDR3 consists of 12 residues. The CDR3 DNA reads TGTGCCAGCTCGCGGACGAGGGCTGAAGCTTTCTTT. The encoded protein is CASSRTRAEAFF. Variable domain in full (rest from reference TRBV18 and TRBJ1-1): NAGVMQNPRHLVRRRGQEARLRCSPMKGHSHVYWYRQLPEEGLKFMVYLQKENIIDESGMPKERFSAEFPKEGPSILRIQQVVRGDSAAYFCASSRTRAEAFFGQGTRLTVV.

The genes are TRBV15 and TRBJ2-5, with 10 bases fitting TRBD2. The V and J ends lost 1 base and 4 bases, in that order; junction bases with no gene match: 3. There are 15 residues in the CDR3. CDR1 and CDR2 from the germline V gene are LNHNV and YYDKDF (reference sequence). CDR3 protein: CATSRGLAGGETQYF. The CDR3 DNA reads TGTGCCACCAGCAGAGGACTAGCGGGTGGAGAGACCCAGTACTTC.

The V call is TRBV11-2, the J call TRBJ1-1; D remains ambiguous. Trimming stripped 5 bases from V and 6 bases from J, with 10 bases between. Germline V gives CDR1 SGHAT, CDR2 FQNNGV. The CDR3 consists of 12 residues. Written as DNA, the CDR3 is TGTGCCAGCAGCCGGGAGTTCTCTGAAGCTTTCTTT. Its translation: CASSREFSEAFF.

The chain links TRBV5-1 to TRBJ1-1; D not certain. This CDR3 comprises 15 residues. V was cut by 0 bases and J by 1 base, with 10 bases left in between. Germline V lookup: CDR1 SGHRS, CDR2 YFSETQ. For the CDR3, the DNA is TGCGCCAGCAGCTTGGCTACAGCTACGAACACTGAAGCTTTCTTT. Protein: CASSLATATNTEAFF.

This rearrangement joins TRBV7-9 to TRBJ2-5, with D perhaps TRBD1 (5 bases). The V end was cut by 3 bases, the J end by 2 bases, with 10 bases between. In germline, CDR1 is SEHNR, CDR2 FQNEAQ (reference sequence). The CDR3 contains 14 residues. CDR3 nucleotide sequence: TGTGCCAGCAGCTTTGGGGCGGCTCAAGAGACCCAGTACTTC. The encoded protein is CASSFGAAQETQYF.

A single count supports this clone. This chain's CDR3 is CASSKARYRGQETQYF. The DNA for the CDR3 is TGTGCCAGCAGCAAAGCTAGATACCGCGGGCAAGAGACCCAGTACTTC. The rearrangement links TRBV21-1 to TRBJ2-5; the table's D call, TRBD2, has no DNA check behind it. TRBV21-1 is given as a pseudogene. The CDR3 is 16 amino acids.

The chain has TRBV5-4 and TRBJ1-1; TRBD1 agrees at 7 bases. Per the germline V gene, CDR1 is SGHNT and CDR2 is YYREEE (reference sequence). Unmatched junction bases numbered 3, after V lost 5 bases and J lost 5 bases. CDR3 length: 12 amino acids. The CDR3 loop is CASRMTGTEAFF. The CDR3 DNA reads as TGTGCCAGCAGGATGACAGGGACTGAAGCTTTCTTT.

The chain joins TRBV19 to TRBJ2-5; D is perhaps TRBD1 (6 bases). The germline CDR1 and CDR2 sequences are LNHDA and SQIVND (reference sequence). V was shortened by 7 bases and J by 4 bases, with 16 bases between the two germline ends. This CDR3 spans 14 amino acids. CDR3 amino acids: CASKPGTNSETQYF. The CDR3 DNA is TGTGCCAGTAAACCCGGGACAAACTCAGAGACCCAGTACTTC.

This clone was detected only once. The chain uses TRBV9 and TRBJ2-5, with D perhaps TRBD1 (6 bases). Germline CDR1 is SGDLS and CDR2 is YYNGEE. V lost 4 bases and J lost 2, with 18 bases in between. This CDR3 has 16 residues. CDR3 amino acids: CASSPLGGNQQETQYF. In DNA, the CDR3 is TGTGCCAGCAGCCCATTAGGGGGTAACCAGCAAGAGACCCAGTACTTC.

The CDR3 loop is CASSGGQAEKLFF. In DNA form, the CDR3 reads TGTGCCAGCAGCGGGGGACAGGCTGAAAAACTGTTTTTT. V is TRBV6-6 and J is TRBJ1-4; TRBD1 agrees at 8 bases. V shed 6 bases, J shed 7 bases, and the junction held 4 bases outside the gene matches. This CDR3 is 13 amino acids long. Germline loops: CDR1 MNHNY, CDR2 SVGAGI (reference sequence).